This TCR beta chain was recovered during a study of a mutant IDH1 vaccine in newly diagnosed glioma. Across the study: Vaccination began 4-6 weeks post radiotherapy alone, or with temozolomide cycles. Patients under treatment included about 62% males and 37.5% females and had a mean age of about 37 years. The therapy given earlier, which was standard therapy, consisted of radiotherapy, temozolomide, or both, and most of the patients received both. Whole-study results and caveats: The authors found pseudoprogression apparently unrelated to changes in top peripheral T cell clonotypes.

With respect to this clone: Its matching antigen is unknown.

This CDR3 has 14 residues. Germline CDR1 is SEHNR and CDR2 is FQNEAQ (reference sequence). V lost 0 bases and J lost 6, with 9 bases in between. Some clones are missing from TCRdb's copy, which holds only in-frame ones; the method was immunoSEQ multiplex PCR. The sample lists under 60,000 clones; about three quarters were seen once. Time point reported: week 35, safety follow-up. Alongside topical imiquimod, each dose of vaccine comprised 300 ug of mutant IDH1 20-mer peptide. The TCR sequence derives from a man in his forties with glioma. V usage is TRBV7-9 and J usage is TRBJ1-5; tentative D call: TRBD1 (6 bases). This specimen consisted of PBMCs, obtained from a glioma patient whose treatment included an IDH1 peptide vaccine. CDR3 DNA: TGTGCCAGCAGCTTAGCGGGGGCGGCTCAGCCCCAGCATTTT. Translated, it gives CASSLAGAAQPQHF.